These 13 T cell receptor beta chains came from one sample sequenced in a study of spatial heterogeneity in lung cancer (dated by TCRdb to about 2019). The time point label here, explained by the study, means: blood at routine non-recurrence follow-up after resection. Whole RNA extracted from tumor and nontumor lung tissue, or from cryopreserved PBMC samples, was used for TCR sequencing without cell sorting. The library was built by means of 5' RACE. Instrument used: NextSeq 500. TCRdb ran its own pipeline on the public reads, namely fastp trimming at Q25 and MiXCR clone calling, and kept in-frame beta chains. Every entry covers one CDR3 protein and lists the most common genes and DNA from its rows. The sample table holds about 50,000 distinct CDR3 sequences, of which 7.4% were seen once. The top ten clonotypes cover approximately 40% of the sample. The sequences come from PBMCs, collected at follow-up. All receptors come from a female donor with early-stage non-small cell lung cancer.

The V gene is TRBV28, the J gene TRBJ2-1; TRBD1 matches at 10 bases. The CDR3 extends over 16 amino acids. The germline gives CDR1 MDHEN, CDR2 SYDVKM. J lost 4 bases, V lost 4 bases, and 7 bases had no gene match. The CDR3 DNA reads TGTGCCAGCAGTTCAGTGGACAGGGGGTTATACAATGAGCAGTTCTTC. Its translation is CASSSVDRGLYNEQFF. Together with reference TRBV28 and TRBJ2-1, the CDR3 gives the full variable domain: DVKVTQSSRYLVKRTGEKVFLECVQDMDHENMFWYRQDPGLGLRLIYFSYDVKMKEKGDIPEGYSVSREKKERFSLILESASTNQTSMYLCASSSVDRGLYNEQFFGPGTRLTVL.

This clonotype was seen many times. The gene calls are TRBV7-2 and TRBJ2-2, with a tentative D call TRBD2 (6 bases). Deletions cut 5 bases from V and 4 bases from J, with 17 bases between. This CDR3 is built from 16 residues. CDR1 and CDR2 (germline): SGHTA, FQGNSA. This CDR3 reads CASSLEGGVVTGELFF. Written as DNA, the CDR3 is TGTGCCAGCAGCCTCGAAGGCGGGGTAGTCACCGGGGAGCTGTTTTTT.

This clonotype was recorded many times. The chain employs TRBV14 and TRBJ1-2, with unresolved D. Germline V gene lookup returns CDR1 SGHDN and CDR2 FVKESK. V lost 1 base to trimming and J lost 6 bases, with 15 bases between them. This CDR3 spans 15 amino acids. The DNA for the CDR3 is TGTGCCAGCAGCCAAGGTGGGCAGCCGTCGGATGGCTACACCTTC. Translating it yields CASSQGGQPSDGYTF.

The sample holds many counts of this clonotype. The CDR3 DNA follows: TGTGCCAGCAGCCGGGGGCCCGAGCAGTACTTC. It translates to CASSRGPEQYF. The V call is TRBV12-3 or TRBV12-4, the J call TRBJ2-7; the D call may be TRBD1 or TRBD2 (6 bases each). CDR3 length: 11 amino acids. V lost 6 bases, J lost 6 bases, and 9 bases lay in between.

The chain couples TRBV2 to TRBJ1-6; D uncertain. The germline V gene encodes CDR1 SNHLY and CDR2 FYNNEI. The V and J ends lost 4 bases and 8 bases respectively, with 12 bases between them. The CDR3 sequence is 14 residues long. The CDR3 sequence: CASSGHPLDSPLHF. The CDR3 DNA follows: TGTGCCAGCAGTGGACATCCACTAGATTCACCCCTCCACTTT.

This clonotype was observed a handful of times. The rearrangement uses TRBV20-1 and TRBJ1-1; no reliable D call. Germline assignment: CDR1 DFQATT and CDR2 SNEGSKA (reference sequence). This CDR3 is built from 12 residues. Trimming took off 2 bases at V and 0 bases at J, with 4 bases between the two ends. The CDR3 here is CSARRVNTEAFF. The CDR3 bases are TGCAGTGCTAGACGGGTGAACACTGAAGCTTTCTTT.

This clonotype was seen only a few times. DNA for the CDR3: TGTGCCAGCACGGACAGTAGCACAGATACGCAGTATTTT. Its translation is CASTDSSTDTQYF. The J gene is TRBJ2-3, the V gene TRBV18; D perhaps matches TRBD1 (6 bases). V dropped 8 bases and J dropped 0 bases, with 9 bases sitting between them. Per germline, CDR1 KGHSH and CDR2 LQKENI. This CDR3 has 13 amino acids.

This clonotype was seen a few times. This rearrangement joins TRBV4-3 to TRBJ2-6; D possibly matches TRBD1 or TRBD2 (6 bases each). The germline CDR1 and CDR2 sequences are LGHNA and YSLEER. The CDR3 is 16 residues long. Trimming took off 0 bases at V and 5 bases at J, with 11 bases between the two ends. CDR3 amino acids: CASSQDSGARANVLTF. CDR3 bases: TGCGCCAGCAGCCAAGATTCGGGGGCTCGGGCCAACGTCCTGACTTTC.

The sample holds a few counts of this clonotype. The chain recombines TRBV19 with TRBJ2-3, with D possibly matching TRBD1 (5 bases). Germline V gives CDR1 LNHDA, CDR2 SQIVND (reference sequence). The CDR3 consists of 16 residues. The V end lost 6 bases, the J end lost 0 bases, and 16 bases lay between the germline ends. CDR3 nucleotides: TGTGCCAGTAGAAAGGGGCGCTTATCCAGCACAGATACGCAGTATTTT. Amino acid sequence: CASRKGRLSSTDTQYF.

This clonotype was seen more than once but under ten times. The chain recombines TRBV7-2 with TRBJ2-2; TRBD1 matches at 10 bases. In germline, CDR1 is SGHTA, CDR2 FQGNSA. J lost 7 bases, V lost 5 bases, and 13 bases had no gene match. CDR3 size: 17 residues. The CDR3 DNA follows: TGTGCCAGCAGCCCCAGACAGGGGGCAAGGGAAATCGGGGAGCTGTTTTTT. This encodes CASSPRQGAREIGELFF.

This clonotype was counted many times. The V and J genes are TRBV12-3 or TRBV12-4 and TRBJ2-7; 12 nucleotides align to TRBD1. The CDR3 is made up of 16 amino acids. V gave up 8 bases and J gave up 7 bases; unmatched junction bases: 15. The CDR3 coding sequence is TGTGCCAGCTGTCCAGGGGCCGGGACAGGGGGCTGGGAGCAGTACTTC. Protein sequence: CASCPGAGTGGWEQYF.

Only a few counts were recorded for this clonotype. The J gene is TRBJ1-6, the V gene TRBV9; D not certain. The CDR3 is 15 residues long. V lost 0 bases and J 0 bases, leaving 4 bases between the germline ends. Germline assignment: CDR1 SGDLS and CDR2 YYNGEE. CDR3 sequence reads: CASSVDSSYNSPLHF. The DNA of the CDR3 is TGTGCCAGCAGCGTAGACAGCTCCTATAATTCACCCCTCCACTTT.

This clonotype was observed many times. V is TRBV5-1 and J is TRBJ1-1; D remains ambiguous. CDR1 is SGHRS and CDR2 is YFSETQ in the germline V gene. The CDR3 sequence is 14 residues long. The V end lost 1 base, the J end lost 11 bases, and 18 bases lay between the germline ends. The DNA for the CDR3 is TGCGCCAGCAGCTTGAACCCCGGGAATATGCAGGCTTTCTTT. It encodes CASSLNPGNMQAFF.